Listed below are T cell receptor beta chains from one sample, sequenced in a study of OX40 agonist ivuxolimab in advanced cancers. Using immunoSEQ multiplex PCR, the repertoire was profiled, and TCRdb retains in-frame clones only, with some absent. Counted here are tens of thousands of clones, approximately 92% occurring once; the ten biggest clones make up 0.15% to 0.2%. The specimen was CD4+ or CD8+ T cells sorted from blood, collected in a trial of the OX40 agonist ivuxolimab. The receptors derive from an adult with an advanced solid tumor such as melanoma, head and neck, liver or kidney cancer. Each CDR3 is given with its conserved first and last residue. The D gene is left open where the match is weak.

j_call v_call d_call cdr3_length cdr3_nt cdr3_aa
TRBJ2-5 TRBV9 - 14 TGTGCCAGCAGCGTAGGAGGTGGGCGTGAGACCCAGTACTTC CASSVGGGRETQYF
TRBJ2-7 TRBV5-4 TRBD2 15 TGTGCCAGCAGCAACCCGGGAGCGGGAGGGTACGAGCAGTACTTC CASSNPGAGGYEQYF
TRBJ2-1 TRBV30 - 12 TGTGCCTGGAGTGTATCTAGCTATGAGCAGTTCTTC CAWSVSSYEQFF
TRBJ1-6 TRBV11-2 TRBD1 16 TGTGCCAGCAGCGCCCGAGGGGGACAGGGGGAATCACCCCTCCACTTT CASSARGGQGESPLHF
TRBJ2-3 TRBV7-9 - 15 TGTGCCAGCAGCCGGGGTACAGGGATCACAGATACGCAGTATTTT CASSRGTGITDTQYF
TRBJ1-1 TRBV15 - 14 TGTGCCACCAGCAGAGATCGGAGGCAAACTGAAGCTTTCTTT CATSRDRRQTEAFF
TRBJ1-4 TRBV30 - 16 TGTGCCTGGAGTGTAGGGGTCGCCAGGCAGGGTGAAAAACTGTTTTTT CAWSVGVARQGEKLFF
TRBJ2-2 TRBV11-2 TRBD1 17 TGTGCCAGCAGCTTAGTCCCAGGGGGAGAAGGAACCGGGGAGCTGTTTTTT CASSLVPGGEGTGELFF
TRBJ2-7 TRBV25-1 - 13 TGTGCCAGCAGTCGGCCAGGCCCCTACGAGCAGTACTTC CASSRPGPYEQYF
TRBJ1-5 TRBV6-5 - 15 TGTGCCAGCAGTTACGGTAGGGGGACAAGTCAGCCCCAGCATTTT CASSYGRGTSQPQHF